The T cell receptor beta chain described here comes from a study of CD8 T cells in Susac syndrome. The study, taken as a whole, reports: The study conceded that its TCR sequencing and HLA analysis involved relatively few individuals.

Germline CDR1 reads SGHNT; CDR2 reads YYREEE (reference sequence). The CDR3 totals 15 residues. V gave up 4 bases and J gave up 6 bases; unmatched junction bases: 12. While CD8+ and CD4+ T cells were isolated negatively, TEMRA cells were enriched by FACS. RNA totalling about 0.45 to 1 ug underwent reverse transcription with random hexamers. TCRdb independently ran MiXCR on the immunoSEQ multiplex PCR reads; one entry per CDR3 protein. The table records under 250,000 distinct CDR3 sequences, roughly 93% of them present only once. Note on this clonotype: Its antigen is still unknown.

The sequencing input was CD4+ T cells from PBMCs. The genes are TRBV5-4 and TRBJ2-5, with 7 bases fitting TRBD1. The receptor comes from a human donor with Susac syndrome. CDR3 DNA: TGTGCCAGCAGCCCCTCAGACAGGGAATGGAAGACCCAGTACTTC. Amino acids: CASSPSDREWKTQYF.